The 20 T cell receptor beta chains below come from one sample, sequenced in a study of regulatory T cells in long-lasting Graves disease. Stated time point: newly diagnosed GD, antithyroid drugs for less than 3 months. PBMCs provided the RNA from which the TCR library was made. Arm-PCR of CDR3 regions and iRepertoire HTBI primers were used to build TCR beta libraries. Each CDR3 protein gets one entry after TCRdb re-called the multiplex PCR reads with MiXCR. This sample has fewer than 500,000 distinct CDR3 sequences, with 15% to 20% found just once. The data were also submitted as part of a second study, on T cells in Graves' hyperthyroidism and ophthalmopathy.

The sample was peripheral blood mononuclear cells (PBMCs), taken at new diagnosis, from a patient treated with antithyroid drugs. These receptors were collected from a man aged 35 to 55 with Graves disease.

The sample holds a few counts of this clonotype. The CDR3 DNA is TGTGCCACTAATAGCGGGAGGAAGGGCAATGAGCAGTTCTTC. Translated, it gives CATNSGRKGNEQFF. The chain combines TRBV28 with TRBJ2-1; 10 bases fit TRBD2. Germline V CDR1 and CDR2: MDHEN, SYDVKM. The CDR3 is 14 amino acids. Germline trimming cut 10 bases from V and 6 bases from J; bases unmatched to any gene: 9.

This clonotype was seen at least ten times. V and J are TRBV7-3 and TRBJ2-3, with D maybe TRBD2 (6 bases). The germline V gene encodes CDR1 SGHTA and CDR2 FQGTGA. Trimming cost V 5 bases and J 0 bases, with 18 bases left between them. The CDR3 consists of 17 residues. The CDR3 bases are TGTGCCAGCAGCCCCCGCGGGGTAGGGCTAAGCACAGATACGCAGTATTTT. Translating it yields CASSPRGVGLSTDTQYF. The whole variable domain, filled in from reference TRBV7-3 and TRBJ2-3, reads GAGVSQTPSNKVTEKGKYVELRCDPISGHTALYWYRQSLGQGPEFLIYFQGTGAADDSGLPNDRFFAVRPEGSVSTLKIQRTERGDSAVYLCASSPRGVGLSTDTQYFGPGTRLTVL.

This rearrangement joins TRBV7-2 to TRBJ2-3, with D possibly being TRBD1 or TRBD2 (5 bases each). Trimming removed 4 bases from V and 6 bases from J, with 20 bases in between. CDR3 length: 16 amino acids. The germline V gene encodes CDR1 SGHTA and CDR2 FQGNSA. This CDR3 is CASSSGVGATGDTQYF. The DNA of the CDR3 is TGTGCCAGCAGCTCAGGCGTCGGGGCCACGGGCGATACGCAGTATTTT.

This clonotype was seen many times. The CDR3 DNA reads TGTGCCAGCAGTCTCATTCCTCGTGATTATGGCTACACCTTC. Protein sequence: CASSLIPRDYGYTF. The chain uses TRBV28 and TRBJ1-2; no definite D call. Per the germline V gene, CDR1 is MDHEN and CDR2 is SYDVKM. The CDR3 contains 14 residues. The V end was cut by 5 bases, the J end by 5 bases, with 15 bases between.

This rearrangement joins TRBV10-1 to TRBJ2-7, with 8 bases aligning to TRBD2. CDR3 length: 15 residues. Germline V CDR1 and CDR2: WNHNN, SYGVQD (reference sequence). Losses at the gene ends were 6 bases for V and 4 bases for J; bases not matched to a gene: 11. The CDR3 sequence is CASSPGGPSTYEQYF. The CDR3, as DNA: TGCGCCAGCAGCCCGGGAGGGCCCTCTACTTACGAGCAGTACTTC.

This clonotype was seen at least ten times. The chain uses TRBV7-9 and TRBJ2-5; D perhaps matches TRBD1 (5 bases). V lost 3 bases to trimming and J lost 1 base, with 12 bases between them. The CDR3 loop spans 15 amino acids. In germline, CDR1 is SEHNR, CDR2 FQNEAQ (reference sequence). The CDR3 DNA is TGTGCCAGCAGCTTGGTCACAGGCCCCCAAGAGACCCAGTACTTC. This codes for CASSLVTGPQETQYF.

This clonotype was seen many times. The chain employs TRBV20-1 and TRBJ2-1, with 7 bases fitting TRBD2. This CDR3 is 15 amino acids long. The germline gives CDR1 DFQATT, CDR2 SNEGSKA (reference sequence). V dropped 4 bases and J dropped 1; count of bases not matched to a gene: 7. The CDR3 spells CSATPTSESYNEQFF. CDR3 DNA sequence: TGCAGTGCTACGCCTACTAGCGAGTCCTACAATGAGCAGTTCTTC.

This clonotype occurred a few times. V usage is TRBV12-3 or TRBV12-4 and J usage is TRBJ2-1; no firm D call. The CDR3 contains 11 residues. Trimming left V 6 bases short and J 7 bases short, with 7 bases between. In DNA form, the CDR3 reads TGTGCCAGCAGGTTACGGAATGAGCAGTTCTTC. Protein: CASRLRNEQFF.

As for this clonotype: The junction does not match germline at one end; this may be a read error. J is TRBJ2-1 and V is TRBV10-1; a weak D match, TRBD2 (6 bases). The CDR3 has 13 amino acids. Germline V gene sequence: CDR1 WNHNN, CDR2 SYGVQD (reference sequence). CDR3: CASSGSEMLERFF. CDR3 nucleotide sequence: TGCGCCAGCAGCGGGAGTGAGATGTTAGAGCGGTTCTTC.

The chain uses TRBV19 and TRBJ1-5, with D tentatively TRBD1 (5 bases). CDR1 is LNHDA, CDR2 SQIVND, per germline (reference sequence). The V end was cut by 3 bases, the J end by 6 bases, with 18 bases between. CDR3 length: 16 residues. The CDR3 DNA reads TGTGCCAGTAGTATTAATCGACCCAGGGCCGGTCAGCCCCAGCATTTT. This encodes CASSINRPRAGQPQHF.

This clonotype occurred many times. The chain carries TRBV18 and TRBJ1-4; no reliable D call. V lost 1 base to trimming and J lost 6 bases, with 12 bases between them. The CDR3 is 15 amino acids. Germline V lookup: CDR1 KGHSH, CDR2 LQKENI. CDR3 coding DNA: TGTGCCAGCTCACCACGGGCAGGATTCGATGAAAAACTGTTTTTT. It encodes CASSPRAGFDEKLFF.

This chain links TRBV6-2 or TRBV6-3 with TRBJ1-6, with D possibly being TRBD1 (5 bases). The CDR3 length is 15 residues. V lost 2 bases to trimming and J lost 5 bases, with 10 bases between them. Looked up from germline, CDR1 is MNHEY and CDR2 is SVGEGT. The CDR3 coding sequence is TGTGCCAGCAGTTACCGACAGACGAATAATTCACCCCTCCACTTT. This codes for CASSYRQTNNSPLHF.

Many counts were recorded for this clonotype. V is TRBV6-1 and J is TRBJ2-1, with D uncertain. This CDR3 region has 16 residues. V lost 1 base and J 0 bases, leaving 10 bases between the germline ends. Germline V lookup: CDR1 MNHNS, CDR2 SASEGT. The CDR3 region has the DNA TGTGCCAGCAGTGAAGTGGACCCTAGCTCCTACAATGAGCAGTTCTTC. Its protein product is CASSEVDPSSYNEQFF.

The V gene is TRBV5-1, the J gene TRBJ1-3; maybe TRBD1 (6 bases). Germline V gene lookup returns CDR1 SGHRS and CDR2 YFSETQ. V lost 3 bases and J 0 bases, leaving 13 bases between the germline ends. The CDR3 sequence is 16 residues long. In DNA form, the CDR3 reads TGCGCCAGCAGCTCCCAGGGGCCCCTCTCTGGAAACACCATATATTTT. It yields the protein CASSSQGPLSGNTIYF.

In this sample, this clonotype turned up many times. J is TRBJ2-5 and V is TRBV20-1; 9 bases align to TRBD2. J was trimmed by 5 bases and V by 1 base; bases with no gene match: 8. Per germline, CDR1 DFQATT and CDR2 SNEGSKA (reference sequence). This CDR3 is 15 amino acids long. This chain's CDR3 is CSARAGAGGPETQYF. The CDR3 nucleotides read TGCAGTGCTAGAGCCGGCGCGGGAGGGCCGGAGACCCAGTACTTC.

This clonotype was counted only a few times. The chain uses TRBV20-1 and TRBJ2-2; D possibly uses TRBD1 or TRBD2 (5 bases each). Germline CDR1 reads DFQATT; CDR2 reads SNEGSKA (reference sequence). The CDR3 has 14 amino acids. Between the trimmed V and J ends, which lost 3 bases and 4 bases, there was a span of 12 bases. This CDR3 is CSARGVPITGELFF. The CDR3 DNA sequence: TGCAGTGCTAGGGGGGTTCCCATCACCGGGGAGCTGTTTTTT.

CDR3 region: CSAENRGGLGQPQHF. The DNA of the CDR3 is TGCAGTGCGGAAAACAGGGGTGGGTTAGGTCAGCCCCAGCATTTT. V gene TRBV20-1 combines with J gene TRBJ1-5, with 7 bases aligning to TRBD1. Germline V gene sequence: CDR1 DFQATT, CDR2 SNEGSKA (reference sequence). The junction had 14 bases not matched to a gene; V was cut back by 6 bases and J by 6 bases. The length of the CDR3 is 15 residues.

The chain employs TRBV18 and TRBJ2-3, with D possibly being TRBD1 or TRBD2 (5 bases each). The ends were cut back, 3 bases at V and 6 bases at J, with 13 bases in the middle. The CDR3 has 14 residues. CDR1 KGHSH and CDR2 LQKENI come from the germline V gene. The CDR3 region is CASSPSLGEDTQYF. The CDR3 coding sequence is TGTGCCAGCTCACCCAGTTTGGGGGAGGATACGCAGTATTTT.

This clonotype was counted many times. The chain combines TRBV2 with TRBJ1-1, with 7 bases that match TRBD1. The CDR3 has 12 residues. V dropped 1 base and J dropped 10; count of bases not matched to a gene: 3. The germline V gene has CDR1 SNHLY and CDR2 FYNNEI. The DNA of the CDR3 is TGTGCCAGCAGTGAAGACAGGGGACGAGCTTTCTTT. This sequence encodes CASSEDRGRAFF. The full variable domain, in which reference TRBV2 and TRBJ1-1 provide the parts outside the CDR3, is EPEVTQTPSHQVTQMGQEVILRCVPISNHLYFYWYRQILGQKVEFLVSFYNNEISEKSEIFDDQFSVERPDGSNFTLKIRSTKLEDSAMYFCASSEDRGRAFFGQGTRLTVV.

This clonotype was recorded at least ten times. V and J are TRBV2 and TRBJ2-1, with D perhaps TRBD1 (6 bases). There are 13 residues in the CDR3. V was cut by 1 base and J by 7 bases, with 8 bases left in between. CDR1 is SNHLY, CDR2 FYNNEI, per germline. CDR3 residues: CASSEGRGNEQFF. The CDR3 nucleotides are TGTGCCAGCAGTGAAGGCAGGGGAAATGAGCAGTTCTTC.